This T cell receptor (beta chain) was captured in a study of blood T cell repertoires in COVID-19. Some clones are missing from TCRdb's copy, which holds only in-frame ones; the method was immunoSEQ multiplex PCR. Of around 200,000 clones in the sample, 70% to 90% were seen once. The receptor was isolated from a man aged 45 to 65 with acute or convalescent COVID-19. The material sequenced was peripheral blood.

This chain's CDR3 is CASSEIGAGDVASEQYF. CDR3 sequence (DNA): TGTGCCAGCAGTGAAATTGGGGCAGGGGATGTGGCAAGCGAGCAGTACTTC. V gene TRBV6-1 combines with J gene TRBJ2-7; possible D gene TRBD1, 6 bases. V was shortened by 2 bases and J by 6 bases, with 23 bases between the two germline ends. In germline, CDR1 is MNHNS, CDR2 SASEGT. The CDR3 is 17 amino acids.